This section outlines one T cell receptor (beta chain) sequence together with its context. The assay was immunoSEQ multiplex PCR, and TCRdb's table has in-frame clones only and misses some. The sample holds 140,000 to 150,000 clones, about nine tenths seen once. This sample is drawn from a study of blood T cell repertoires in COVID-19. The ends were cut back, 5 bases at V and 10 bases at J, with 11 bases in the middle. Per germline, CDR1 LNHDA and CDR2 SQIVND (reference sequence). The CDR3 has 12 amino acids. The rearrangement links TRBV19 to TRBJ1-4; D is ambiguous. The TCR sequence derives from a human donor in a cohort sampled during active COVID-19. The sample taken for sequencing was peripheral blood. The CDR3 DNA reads TGTGCCAGTAGTTATACAGTCGGAAAACTGTTTTTT. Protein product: CASSYTVGKLFF.